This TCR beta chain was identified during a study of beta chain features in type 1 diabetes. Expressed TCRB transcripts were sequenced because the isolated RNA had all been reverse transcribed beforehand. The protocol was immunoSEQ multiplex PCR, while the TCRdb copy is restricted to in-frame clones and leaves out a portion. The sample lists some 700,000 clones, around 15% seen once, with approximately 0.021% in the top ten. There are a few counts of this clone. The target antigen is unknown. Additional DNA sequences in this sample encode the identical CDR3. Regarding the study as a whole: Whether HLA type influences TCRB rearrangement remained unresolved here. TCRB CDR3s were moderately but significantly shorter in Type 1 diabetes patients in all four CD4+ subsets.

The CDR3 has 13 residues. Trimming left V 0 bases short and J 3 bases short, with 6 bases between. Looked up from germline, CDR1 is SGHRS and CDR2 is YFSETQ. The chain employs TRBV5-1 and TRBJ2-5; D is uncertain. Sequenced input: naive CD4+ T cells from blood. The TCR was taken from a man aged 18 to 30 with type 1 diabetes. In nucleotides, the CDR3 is TGCGCCAGCAGCTTGGGTGTAAAAGAGACCCAGTACTTC. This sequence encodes CASSLGVKETQYF.